Following are 3 T cell receptor beta chains from one sample sequenced in a study of shared clonotypes between healthy human individuals (dated by TCRdb to the early 2020s). The library was built by means of the immunoSEQ multiplex PCR assay. TCRdb retrieved this table from immuneACCESS and kept in-frame rearrangements only. Not all clones are present; in checked studies, unresolved V genes account for under half, and no reason is known for the remainder. This sample has 1,400,000 or so clones in its table, and about 98.5% of those were observed once. In total, the top ten clones hold 0.36% of the sample. Sequenced input: naive CD4+ T cells sorted from blood. The sample's cell subset or site label is to be understood as: CD45RA+ positively selected. Receptors originate from a man aged 25 to 40 in good health.

V and J are TRBV7-9 and TRBJ1-2; D might be TRBD1 (5 bases). Germline V gives CDR1 SEHNR, CDR2 FQNEAQ (reference sequence). CDR3 length: 14 residues. Trimming removed 5 bases from V and 4 bases from J, with 14 bases in between. The CDR3 is CASSESGRSYGYTF. CDR3 in DNA: TGTGCCAGCAGCGAATCAGGGAGGAGCTATGGCTACACCTTC.

The V and J genes are TRBV19 and TRBJ2-7; 7 bases are shared with TRBD2. Germline V gene lookup returns CDR1 LNHDA and CDR2 SQIVND (reference sequence). This CDR3 is 12 amino acids long. Losses at the gene ends were 11 bases for V and 3 bases for J; bases not matched to a gene: 7. CDR3 amino acids: CAPEGGSYEQYF. Written as DNA, the CDR3 is TGTGCCCCAGAGGGCGGGAGCTACGAGCAGTACTTC.

J is TRBJ1-5 and V is TRBV18; D is unclear. The CDR3 sequence is 14 residues long. Germline lookup yields CDR1 KGHSH and CDR2 LQKENI. V was trimmed by 3 bases and J by 0 bases, leaving 6 bases between them. CDR3 bases: TGTGCCAGCTCACCGCCGAATAGCAATCAGCCCCAGCATTTT. Translated: CASSPPNSNQPQHF.